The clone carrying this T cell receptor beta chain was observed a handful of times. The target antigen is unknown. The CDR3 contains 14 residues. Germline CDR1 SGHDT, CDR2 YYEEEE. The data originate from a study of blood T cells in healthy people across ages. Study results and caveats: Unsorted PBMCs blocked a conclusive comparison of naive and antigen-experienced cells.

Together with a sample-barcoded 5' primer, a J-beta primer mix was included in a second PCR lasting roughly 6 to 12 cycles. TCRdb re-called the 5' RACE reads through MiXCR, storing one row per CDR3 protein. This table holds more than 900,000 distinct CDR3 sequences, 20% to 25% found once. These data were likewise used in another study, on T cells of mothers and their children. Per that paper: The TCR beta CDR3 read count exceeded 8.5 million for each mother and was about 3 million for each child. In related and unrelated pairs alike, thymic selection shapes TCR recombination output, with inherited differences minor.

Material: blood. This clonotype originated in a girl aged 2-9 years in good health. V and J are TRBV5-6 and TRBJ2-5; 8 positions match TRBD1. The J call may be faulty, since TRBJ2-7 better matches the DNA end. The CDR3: CASSDDRGVGEQYF. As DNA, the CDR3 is TGTGCCAGCAGCGACGACAGGGGAGTCGGCGAGCAGTACTTC.